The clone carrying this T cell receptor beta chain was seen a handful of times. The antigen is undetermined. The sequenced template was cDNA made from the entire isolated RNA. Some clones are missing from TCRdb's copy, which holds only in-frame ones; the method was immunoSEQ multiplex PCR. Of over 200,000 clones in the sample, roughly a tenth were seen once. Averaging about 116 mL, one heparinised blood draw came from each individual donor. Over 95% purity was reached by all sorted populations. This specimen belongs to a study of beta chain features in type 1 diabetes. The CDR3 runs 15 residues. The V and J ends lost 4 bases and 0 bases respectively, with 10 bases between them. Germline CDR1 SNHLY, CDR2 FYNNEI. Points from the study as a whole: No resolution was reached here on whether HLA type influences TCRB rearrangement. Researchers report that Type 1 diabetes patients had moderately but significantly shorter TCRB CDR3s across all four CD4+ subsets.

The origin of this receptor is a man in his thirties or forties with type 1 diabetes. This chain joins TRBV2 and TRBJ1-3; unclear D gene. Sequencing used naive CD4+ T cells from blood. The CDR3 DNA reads TGTGCCAGCAGTGCGGAGGGCCTCTCTGGAAACACCATATATTTT. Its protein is CASSAEGLSGNTIYF. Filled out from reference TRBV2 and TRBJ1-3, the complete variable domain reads EPEVTQTPSHQVTQMGQEVILRCVPISNHLYFYWYRQILGQKVEFLVSFYNNEISEKSEIFDDQFSVERPDGSNFTLKIRSTKLEDSAMYFCASSAEGLSGNTIYFGEGSWLTVV.